The present T cell receptor (beta chain) was sequenced within a study of spatial heterogeneity in lung cancer. Study outcomes and limitations: At resection, ubiquitous expanded tumor TCRs appeared in blood more than at follow-up.

Only a few counts were recorded for this clonotype. Its antigen is not identified. Trimming shortened V by 11 bases and J by 0 bases, and 14 bases separated the two germline ends. Looked up from germline, CDR1 is SNHLY and CDR2 is FYNNEI. CDR3 length: 15 residues. Via MiXCR, TCRdb re-called the 5' RACE reads, giving one row per CDR3 protein. The data show 40,000 to 55,000 distinct CDR3 sequences, approximately 13% seen once. Time point indicated: sample taken at primary tumor resection. Unsorted samples of tumor, nontumor lung or frozen PBMC had their whole RNA sequenced. Samples were obtained from approximately 72 donors, all untreated early-stage non-small cell lung cancer patients.

This receptor was taken from a male donor with early-stage non-small cell lung cancer. The material was PBMCs, obtained at surgery. The chain employs TRBV2 and TRBJ1-6; D is unresolved. The CDR3 sequence is CAFQEGSSYNSPLHF. CDR3 DNA: TGTGCCTTTCAGGAAGGGAGCTCCTATAATTCACCCCTCCACTTT.